This T cell receptor (beta chain) came from a study of T cells in localized non-small cell lung cancer (dated by TCRdb to about 2020). Background for the entire study: Comparing tumors with uninvolved tumor-adjacent lungs, the study looked at the T cell repertoires of 220 or so patients with early-stage NSCLC. The cohort was made up of hundreds of treatment-naive NSCLC patients whose localized lung tumors had been resected. NSCLC patients had a mean age of around 66 years, and 129 were male and more than 90 female.

TCR beta CDR3 regions were sequenced from DNA using the immunoSEQ Assay. The authors' pipeline ran thus. To compute T cell density, TCR beta template counts were normalized to usable DNA, which was estimated by amplifying housekeeping genes. Using the preseqR package, richness was estimated by extrapolating to 120,000 templates for tissue samples and 400,000 templates for PBMC samples. Clonality was defined by subtracting Pielou's evenness from one. Tissue-enriched TCRs were identified by differential abundance testing using productive amino-acid clonotypes, minimum total count 5 and alpha 0.1. The Jaccard Index and the Morisita Overlap Index were used to measure repertoire overlap between compartments. GLIPH clustered TCR beta CDR3s with public tetramer-defined viral CDR3s; viral motifs required at least three viral sequences plus V-gene enrichment. TCRdb retrieved this table from immuneACCESS and kept in-frame rearrangements only. Not all clones are present; in checked studies, unresolved V genes account for under half, and no reason is known for the remainder. V, J and clone size were drawn from that table, and D and trimming were deduced from the DNA. The sample profile shows nearly 25,000 clones; more than 90% of them were found once. In total, the top ten clones hold about 16% of the sample.

At diagnosis, peripheral blood, uninvolved tumor-adjacent lung and tumor were collected and were preserved as a mix of fresh-frozen and FFPE material. For TCR repertoire profiling, the blood samples were analyzed as peripheral blood mononuclear cells. With respect to this clone: Its binding antigen is unknown. The input lacks base qualities; no much larger clone sits a single base away.

Findings and caveats that apply to the study as a whole: Because the study design was exploratory, TCR variables were selected using unadjusted p-values without false-discovery rate correction. Multi-region tumor sequencing was not performed, so intratumor heterogeneity could not be excluded. The highest T cell clonality was observed in uninvolved tumor-adjacent lung, where clonality exceeded that of tumor, suggesting that antigenic responses were more focused in uninvolved tumor-adjacent lung. Longer overall survival was associated with higher T cell density in blood, whereas shorter survival was associated with higher clonality in adjacent lung. A median of 57 of the top 100 tumor clones were detected in paired uninvolved adjacent lung, and 25 to 35 of these tumor clones were also found among the top 100 clones of the paired uninvolved adjacent lung.

The CDR3 measures 13 amino acids from cysteine to phenylalanine. CDR3 DNA only is kept here, 39 bases in frame from base 1. Trimming takes 4 bases off V and 1 base off J; junction bases not matched to a gene: 0. CDR1 and CDR2, looked up from the germline V gene, are SGHTA and FQGNSA. The chain couples TRBV7-2 to TRBJ2-7; TRBD1 fits 8 bases in the junction. This sample comprised peripheral blood, obtained before any cancer treatment. The sequence came from a man aged 35-69 years with stage III squamous cell lung carcinoma. At the DNA level, the sequence is TGTGCCAGCAGCTGGGACAGGTCCTACGAGCAGTACTTC. Its amino acids are CASSWDRSYEQYF.